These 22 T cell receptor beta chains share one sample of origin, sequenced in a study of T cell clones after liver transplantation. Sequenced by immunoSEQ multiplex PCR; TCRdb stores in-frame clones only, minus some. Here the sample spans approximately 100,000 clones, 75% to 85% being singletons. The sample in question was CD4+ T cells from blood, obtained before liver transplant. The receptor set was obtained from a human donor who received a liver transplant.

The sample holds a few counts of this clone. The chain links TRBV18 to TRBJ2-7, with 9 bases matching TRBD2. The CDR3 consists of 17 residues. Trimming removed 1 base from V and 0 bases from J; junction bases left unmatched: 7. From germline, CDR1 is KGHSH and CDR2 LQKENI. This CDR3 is CASSPLRAGGTSYEQYF. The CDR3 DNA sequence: TGTGCCAGCTCACCACTTCGAGCGGGAGGTACCTCCTACGAGCAGTACTTC.

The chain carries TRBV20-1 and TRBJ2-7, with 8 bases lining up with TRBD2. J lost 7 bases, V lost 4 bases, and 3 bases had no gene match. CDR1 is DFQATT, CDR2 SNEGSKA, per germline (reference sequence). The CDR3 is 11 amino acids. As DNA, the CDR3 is TGCAGTGCTACTCTAGCGGGTGAGCAGTACTTC. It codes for CSATLAGEQYF.

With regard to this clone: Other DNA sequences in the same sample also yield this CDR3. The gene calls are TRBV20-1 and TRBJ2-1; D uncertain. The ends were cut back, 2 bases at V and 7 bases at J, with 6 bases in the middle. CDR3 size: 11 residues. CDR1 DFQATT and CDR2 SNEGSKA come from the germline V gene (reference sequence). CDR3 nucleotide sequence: TGCAGTGCTAGATTGGGGAATGAGCAGTTCTTC. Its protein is CSARLGNEQFF.

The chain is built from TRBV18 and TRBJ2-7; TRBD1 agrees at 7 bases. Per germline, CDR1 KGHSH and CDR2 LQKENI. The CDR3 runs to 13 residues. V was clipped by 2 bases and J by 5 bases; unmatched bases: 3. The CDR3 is CASSPFGQDEQYF. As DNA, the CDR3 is TGTGCCAGCTCACCATTCGGACAGGACGAGCAGTACTTC.

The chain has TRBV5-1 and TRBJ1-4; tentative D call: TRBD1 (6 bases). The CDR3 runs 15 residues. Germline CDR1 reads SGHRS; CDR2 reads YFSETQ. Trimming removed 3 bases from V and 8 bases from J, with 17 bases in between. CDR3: CASSSTGHTLEKLFF. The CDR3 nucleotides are TGCGCCAGCAGCTCAACAGGGCATACCTTAGAAAAACTGTTTTTT.

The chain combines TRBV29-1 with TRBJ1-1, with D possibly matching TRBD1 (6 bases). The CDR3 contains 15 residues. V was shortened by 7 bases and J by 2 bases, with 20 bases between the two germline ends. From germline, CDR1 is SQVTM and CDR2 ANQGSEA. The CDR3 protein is CSGEGWAGENTEAFF. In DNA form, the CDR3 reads TGCAGCGGCGAGGGGTGGGCAGGGGAAAACACTGAAGCTTTCTTT. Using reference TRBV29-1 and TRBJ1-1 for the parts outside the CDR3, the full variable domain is SAVISQKPSRDICQRGTSLTIQCQVDSQVTMMFWYRQQPGQSLTLIATANQGSEATYESGFVIDKFPISRPNLTFSTLTVSNMSPEDSSIYLCSGEGWAGENTEAFFGQGTRLTVV.

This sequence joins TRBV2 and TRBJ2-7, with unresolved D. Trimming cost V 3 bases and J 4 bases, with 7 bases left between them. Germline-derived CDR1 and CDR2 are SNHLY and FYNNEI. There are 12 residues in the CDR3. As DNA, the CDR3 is TGTGCCAGCAGTGAGGCCTGGTACGAGCAGTACTTC. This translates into CASSEAWYEQYF.

The CDR3 is CASSPTEPAIYNSPLHF. DNA of the CDR3: TGTGCCAGCTCACCGACAGAGCCCGCTATCTATAATTCACCCCTCCACTTT. V and J are TRBV18 and TRBJ1-6; tentative D call: TRBD1 (5 bases). This CDR3 contains 17 residues. Deletions cut 3 bases from V and 3 bases from J, with 15 bases between. The germline V gene encodes CDR1 KGHSH and CDR2 LQKENI.

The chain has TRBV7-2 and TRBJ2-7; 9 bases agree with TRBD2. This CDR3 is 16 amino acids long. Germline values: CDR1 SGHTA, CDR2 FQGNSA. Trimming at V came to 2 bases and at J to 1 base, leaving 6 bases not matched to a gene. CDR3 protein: CASSLIQRGDSYEQYF. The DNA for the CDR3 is TGTGCCAGCAGCTTAATCCAGCGGGGGGATTCCTACGAGCAGTACTTC.

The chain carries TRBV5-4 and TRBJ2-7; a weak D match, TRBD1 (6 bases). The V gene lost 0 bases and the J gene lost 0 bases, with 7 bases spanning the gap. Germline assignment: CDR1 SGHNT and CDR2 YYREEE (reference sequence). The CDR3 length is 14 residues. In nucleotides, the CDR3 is TGTGCCAGCAGCTTGGACAGGGCCTCCTACGAGCAGTACTTC. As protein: CASSLDRASYEQYF.

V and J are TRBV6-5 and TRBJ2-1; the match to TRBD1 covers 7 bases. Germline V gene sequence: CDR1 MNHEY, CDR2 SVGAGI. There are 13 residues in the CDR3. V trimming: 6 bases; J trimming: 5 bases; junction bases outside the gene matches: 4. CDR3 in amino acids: CASRGQPNNEQFF. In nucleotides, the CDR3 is TGTGCCAGCAGGGGACAGCCCAACAATGAGCAGTTCTTC.

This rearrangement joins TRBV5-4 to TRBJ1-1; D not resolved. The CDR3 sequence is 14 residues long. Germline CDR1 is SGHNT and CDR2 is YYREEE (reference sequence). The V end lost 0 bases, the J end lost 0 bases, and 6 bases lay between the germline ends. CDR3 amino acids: CASSLGFMNTEAFF. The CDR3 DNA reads TGTGCCAGCAGCTTGGGGTTTATGAACACTGAAGCTTTCTTT.

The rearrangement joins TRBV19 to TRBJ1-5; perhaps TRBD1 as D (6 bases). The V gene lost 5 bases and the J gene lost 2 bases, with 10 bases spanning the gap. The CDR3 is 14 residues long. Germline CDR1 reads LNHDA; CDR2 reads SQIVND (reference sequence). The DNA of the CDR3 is TGTGCCAGTAGTTCTCGACAGGGCAATCAGCCCCAGCATTTT. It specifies CASSSRQGNQPQHF.

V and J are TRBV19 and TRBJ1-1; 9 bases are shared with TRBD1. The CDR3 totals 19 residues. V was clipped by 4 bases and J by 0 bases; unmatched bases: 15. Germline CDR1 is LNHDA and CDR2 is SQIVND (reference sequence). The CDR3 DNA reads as TGTGCCAGTAGTAAAGGGAGTCTCGGGACAGGGTACATGAACACTGAAGCTTTCTTT. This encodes CASSKGSLGTGYMNTEAFF.

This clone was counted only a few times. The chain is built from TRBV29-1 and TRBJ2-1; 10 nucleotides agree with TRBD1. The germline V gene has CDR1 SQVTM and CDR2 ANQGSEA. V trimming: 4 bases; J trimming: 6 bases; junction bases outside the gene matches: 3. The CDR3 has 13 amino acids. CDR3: CSVARDRGNEQFF. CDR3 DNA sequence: TGCAGCGTTGCCCGGGACAGGGGCAATGAGCAGTTCTTC.

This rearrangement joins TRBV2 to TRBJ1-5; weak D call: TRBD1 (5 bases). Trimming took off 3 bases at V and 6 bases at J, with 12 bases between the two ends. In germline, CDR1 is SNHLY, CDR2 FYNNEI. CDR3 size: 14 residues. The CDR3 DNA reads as TGTGCCAGCAGTGAGGGGGGGTATATTCAGCCCCAGCATTTT. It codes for CASSEGGYIQPQHF.

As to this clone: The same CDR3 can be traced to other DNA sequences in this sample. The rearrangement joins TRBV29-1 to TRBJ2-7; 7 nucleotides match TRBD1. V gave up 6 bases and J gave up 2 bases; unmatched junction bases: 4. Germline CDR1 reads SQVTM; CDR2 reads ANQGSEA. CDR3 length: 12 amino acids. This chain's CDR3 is CSVLTGPYEQYF. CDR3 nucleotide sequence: TGCAGCGTCCTGACAGGGCCCTACGAGCAGTACTTC.

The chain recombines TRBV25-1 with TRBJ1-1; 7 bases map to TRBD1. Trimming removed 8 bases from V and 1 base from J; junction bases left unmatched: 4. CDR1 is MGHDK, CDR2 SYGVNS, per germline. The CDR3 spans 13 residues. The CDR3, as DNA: TGTGCCAGCGGAGGGGGCGGGAACACTGAAGCTTTCTTT. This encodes CASGGGGNTEAFF.

The CDR3 DNA reads TGTGCCAGCAGCGACCGACAGAGGCCTCTTTATGAGCAGTTCTTC. This translates into CASSDRQRPLYEQFF. The chain employs TRBV9 and TRBJ2-1; weak D call: TRBD1 (5 bases). With 3 bases removed from V and 8 bases from J, the gap between germline ends came to 18 bases. Germline V gives CDR1 SGDLS, CDR2 YYNGEE. This CDR3 comprises 15 residues. The variable domain in full, with the rest retrieved from reference TRBV9 and TRBJ2-1, is DSGVTQTPKHLITATGQRVTLRCSPRSGDLSVYWYQQSLDQGLQFLIQYYNGEERAKGNILERFSAQQFPDLHSELNLSSLELGDSALYFCASSDRQRPLYEQFFGPGTRLTVL.

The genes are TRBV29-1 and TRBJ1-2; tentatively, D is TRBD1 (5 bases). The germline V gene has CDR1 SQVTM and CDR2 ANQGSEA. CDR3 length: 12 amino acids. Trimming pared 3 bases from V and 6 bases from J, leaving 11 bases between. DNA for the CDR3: TGCAGCGTTGACAGGGTAGGGGATGGCTACACCTTC. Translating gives CSVDRVGDGYTF. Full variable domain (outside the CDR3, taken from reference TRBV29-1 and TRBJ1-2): SAVISQKPSRDICQRGTSLTIQCQVDSQVTMMFWYRQQPGQSLTLIATANQGSEATYESGFVIDKFPISRPNLTFSTLTVSNMSPEDSSIYLCSVDRVGDGYTFGSGTRLTVV.

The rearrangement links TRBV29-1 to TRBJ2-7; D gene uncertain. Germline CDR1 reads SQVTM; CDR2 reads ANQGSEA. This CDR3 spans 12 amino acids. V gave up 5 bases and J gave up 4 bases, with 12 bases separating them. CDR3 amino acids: CSVRHSVYEQYF. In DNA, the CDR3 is TGCAGCGTTCGACATTCAGTGTACGAGCAGTACTTC.

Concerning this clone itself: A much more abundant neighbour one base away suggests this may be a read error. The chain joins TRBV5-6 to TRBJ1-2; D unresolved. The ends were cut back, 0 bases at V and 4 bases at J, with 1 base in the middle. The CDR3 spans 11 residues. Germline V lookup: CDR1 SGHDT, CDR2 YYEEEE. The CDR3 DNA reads TGTGCCAGCAGCTTGGGCTATGGCTACACCTTC. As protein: CASSLGYGYTF.